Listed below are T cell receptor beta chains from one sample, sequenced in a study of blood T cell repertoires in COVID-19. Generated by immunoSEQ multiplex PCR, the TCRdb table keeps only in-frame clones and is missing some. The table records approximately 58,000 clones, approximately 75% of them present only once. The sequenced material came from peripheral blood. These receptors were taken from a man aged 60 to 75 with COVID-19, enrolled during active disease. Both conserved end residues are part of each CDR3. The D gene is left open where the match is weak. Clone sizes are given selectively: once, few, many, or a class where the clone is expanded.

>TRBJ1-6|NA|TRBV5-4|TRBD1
TGTGCCAGCAGCTTTTACAGGGGTGGGGCACCCCTCCACTTT
CASSFYRGGAPLHF
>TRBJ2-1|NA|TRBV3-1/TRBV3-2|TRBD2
TGTGCCAGCAGCCCCCGGGGACTAGCGGGGGGGCATGAGCAGTTCTTC
CASSPRGLAGGHEQFF
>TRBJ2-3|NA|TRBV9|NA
TGTGCCAGCAGCGGGAGACTTAAAGGCAGAGATACGCAGTATTTT
CASSGRLKGRDTQYF
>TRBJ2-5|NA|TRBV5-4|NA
TGTGCCAGCAGTTTAGTCCGGGAAGCAACGACCCAGTACTTC
CASSLVREATTQYF
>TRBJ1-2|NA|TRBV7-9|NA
TGTGCCAGCACCCTAGCCCACATCATCGGCTATGGCTACACCTTC
CASTLAHIIGYGYTF
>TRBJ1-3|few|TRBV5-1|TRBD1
TGCGCCAGCAGCTTGGGGGACAGGGGGCACGGAAACACCATATATTTT
CASSLGDRGHGNTIYF
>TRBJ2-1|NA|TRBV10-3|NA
TGTGCCATCAGCCCGCGGGGAGACAATGAGCAGTTCTTC
CAISPRGDNEQFF
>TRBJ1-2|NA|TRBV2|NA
TGTGCCAGCACGTACAGGGCCCCCCAGGGCTACACCTTC
CASTYRAPQGYTF
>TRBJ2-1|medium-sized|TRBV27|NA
TGTGCCAGCAGTTTATCCCAGGGATGGGTCAATGAGCAGTTCTTC
CASSLSQGWVNEQFF
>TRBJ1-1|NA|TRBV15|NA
TGTGCCACCAGCAGAGACAGGCGGAACACTGAAGCTTTCTTT
CATSRDRRNTEAFF
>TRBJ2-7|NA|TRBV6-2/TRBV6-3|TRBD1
TGTGCCAGCAGTGGGACAGGGGGGAAGTACGAGCAGTACTTC
CASSGTGGKYEQYF
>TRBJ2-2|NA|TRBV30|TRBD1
TGTGCCTGGAGCAGGACAGGGCGCGAAGGTTTAAAGGGCACCGGGGAGCTGTTTTTT
CAWSRTGREGLKGTGELFF
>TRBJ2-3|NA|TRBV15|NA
TGTGCCACCAGCAGTCCCCTCGGGGATACGCAGTATTTT
CATSSPLGDTQYF
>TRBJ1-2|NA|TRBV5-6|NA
TGTGCCAGCAGCTTTGGGGCGGATGGCTACACCTTC
CASSFGADGYTF
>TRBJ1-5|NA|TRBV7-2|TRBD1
TGTGCCAGCAGCTTAGCCGGGACAGGGTTTAGCAATCAGCCCCAGCATTTT
CASSLAGTGFSNQPQHF
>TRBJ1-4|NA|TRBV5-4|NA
TGTGCCAGCAGCTTGGGACTGAATGAAAAACTGTTTTTT
CASSLGLNEKLFF
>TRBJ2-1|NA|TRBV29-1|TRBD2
TGCAGCGGGGTTCTAGCGGGAGGCCGCTCCTACAATGAGCAGTTCTTC
CSGVLAGGRSYNEQFF
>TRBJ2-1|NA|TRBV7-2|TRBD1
TGTGCCAGCAGCTTAGCCCTCCTGGGACAGGGAACCCAGTTCTTC
CASSLALLGQGTQFF
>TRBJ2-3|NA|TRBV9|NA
TGTGCCAGCAGCCCCCGTGACCGCGGGGGCACAGATACGCAGTATTTT
CASSPRDRGGTDTQYF
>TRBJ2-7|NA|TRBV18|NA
TGTGCCAGCTCACCAGGGGGACCGGGACTTACTCCCTACGAGCAGTACTTC
CASSPGGPGLTPYEQYF
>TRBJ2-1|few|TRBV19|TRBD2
TGTGCCAGTGGCTCCCTAGCGGGGGGCTACAATGAGCAGTTCTTC
CASGSLAGGYNEQFF
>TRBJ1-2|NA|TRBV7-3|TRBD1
TGTGCCAGCAGCCCGCGACAGGGCTATGGCTACACCTTC
CASSPRQGYGYTF
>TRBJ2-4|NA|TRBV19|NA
TGTGCCAGTAGTGATGGGGGCTTGCCCAAAAACATTCAGTACTTC
CASSDGGLPKNIQYF
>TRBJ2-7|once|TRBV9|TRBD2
TGTGCCAGCAGCGTAGGGGGACTACTTTACGAGCAGTACTTC
CASSVGGLLYEQYF
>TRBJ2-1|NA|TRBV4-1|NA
TGCGCCAGCAGCCAAGATCATGGGCCAGCCGATGAGCAGTTCTTC
CASSQDHGPADEQFF
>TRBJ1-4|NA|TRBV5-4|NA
TGTGCCAGCAGCTTAGGACGGGGAAAACTGTTTTTT
CASSLGRGKLFF
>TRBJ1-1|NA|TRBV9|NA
TGTGCCAGCAGCAAGGGAGGCGGGATGAACACTGAAGCTTTCTTT
CASSKGGGMNTEAFF
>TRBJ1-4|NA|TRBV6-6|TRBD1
TGTGCCAGCAGTCCCCAGACAGGGGCCAATGAAAAACTGTTTTTT
CASSPQTGANEKLFF
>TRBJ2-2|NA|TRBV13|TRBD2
TGTGCCAGCAGCCAGCGGGGTTCCGGGGAGCTGTTTTTT
CASSQRGSGELFF
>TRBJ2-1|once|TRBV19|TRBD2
TGTGCCAGTAGTATCGGAGCGGGGGGGTACAATGAGCAGTTCTTC
CASSIGAGGYNEQFF
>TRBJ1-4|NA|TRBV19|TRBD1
TGTGCCAGTAGTGGGTTCGGACAGGGAACGAATGAAAAACTGTTTTTT
CASSGFGQGTNEKLFF
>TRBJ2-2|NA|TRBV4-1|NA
TGCGCCAGCAGCCAACCGGGGAGCGGGCACACCGGGGAGCTGTTTTTT
CASSQPGSGHTGELFF
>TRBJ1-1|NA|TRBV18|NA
TGTGCCAGCTCACCTACGGCGGATACTGAAGCTTTCTTT
CASSPTADTEAFF
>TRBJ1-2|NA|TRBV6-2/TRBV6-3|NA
TGTGCCAGCAGTTCGACAGCGCCCTATGGCTACACCTTC
CASSSTAPYGYTF
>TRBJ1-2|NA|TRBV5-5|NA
TGTGCCAGCAGCTTGCGGTTAGGCCACACAGGCTATGGCTACACCTTC
CASSLRLGHTGYGYTF
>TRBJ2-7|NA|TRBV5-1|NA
TGCGCCAGCAGTACAGGGAATTACGAGCAGTACTTC
CASSTGNYEQYF
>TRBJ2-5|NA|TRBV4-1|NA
TGCGCCAGCAGCCCTGACAAGTACCAAGAGACCCAGTACTTC
CASSPDKYQETQYF
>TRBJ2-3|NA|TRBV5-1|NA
TGCGCCAGCAGCTTGGCCCGCGGGGGCACAGATACGCAGTATTTT
CASSLARGGTDTQYF
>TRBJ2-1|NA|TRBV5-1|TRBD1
TGCGCCAGCAGCTACTCGCCGGGACAGGGGGCGCGGGGCAATGAGCAGTTCTTC
CASSYSPGQGARGNEQFF
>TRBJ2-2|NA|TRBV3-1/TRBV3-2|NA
TGTGCCAGCAGCCTTAGCTCCGGGGAGCTGTTTTTT
CASSLSSGELFF
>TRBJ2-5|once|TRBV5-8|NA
TGTGCCAGCAGCTTTGGTACGGGGCAAGAGACCCAGTACTTC
CASSFGTGQETQYF
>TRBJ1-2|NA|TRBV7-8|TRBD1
TGTGCCAGCAGCCAAGGGACAGCCTCTGGGGATCTTCGCGGCTACACCTTC
CASSQGTASGDLRGYTF
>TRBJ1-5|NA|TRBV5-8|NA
TGTGCCAGCAGCCGTCAGGGGAACAATCAGCCCCAGCATTTT
CASSRQGNNQPQHF
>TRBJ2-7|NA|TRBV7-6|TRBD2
TGTGCCAGCAGCTTCGGGGGGAGGGGTGGGCCCTCCTACGAGCAGTACTTC
CASSFGGRGGPSYEQYF
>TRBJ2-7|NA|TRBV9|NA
TGTGCCAGCAGCGCGGGGGACAGCCCGGCGAGCTCCTACGAGCAGTACTTC
CASSAGDSPASSYEQYF
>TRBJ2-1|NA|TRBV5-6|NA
TGTGCCAGCAGCTCTGAACTAGCTGAGCAGTTCTTC
CASSSELAEQFF
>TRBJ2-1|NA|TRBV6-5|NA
TGTGCCAGCAGGGGGACTTTACAGGGGAATGAGCAGTTCTTC
CASRGTLQGNEQFF
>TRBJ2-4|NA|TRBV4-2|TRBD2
TGTGCCAGCAGCCAAGATCCGGGACTAGCGGGGAATCAGGGAAACATTCAGTACTTC
CASSQDPGLAGNQGNIQYF
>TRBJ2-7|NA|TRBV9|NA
TGTGCCAGCAGTGCAGGGGGGACGGGGGAGCAGTACTTC
CASSAGGTGEQYF
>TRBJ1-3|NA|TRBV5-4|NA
TGTGCCAGCAGCTTGGGGCCGACAGGAGCTGGAAACACCATATATTTT
CASSLGPTGAGNTIYF
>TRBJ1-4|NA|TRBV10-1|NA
TGCGCCAGCAGTGAGCGGCTATATTGGGGGCAGGGAGTTGCAACTAATGAAAAACTGTTTTTT
CASSERLYWGQGVATNEKLFF
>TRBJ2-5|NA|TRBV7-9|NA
TGTGCCAGCAGCTTAAATCCAGGAGAGACCCAGTACTTC
CASSLNPGETQYF
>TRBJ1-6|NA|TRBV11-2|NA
TGTGCCAGCAGCGACGGGGGGCGTTCACCCCTCCACTTT
CASSDGGRSPLHF
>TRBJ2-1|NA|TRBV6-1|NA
TGTGCCAGCAGTGAACATCCCACCTACAATGAGCAGTTCTTC
CASSEHPTYNEQFF
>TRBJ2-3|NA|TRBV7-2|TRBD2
TGTGCCAGCAGCTCCCGACTAGCGGGAAACTCAGATACGCAGTATTTT
CASSSRLAGNSDTQYF
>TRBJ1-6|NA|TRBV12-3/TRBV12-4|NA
TGTGCCAGCAGTCCTCCGAATTCACCCCTCCACTTT
CASSPPNSPLHF
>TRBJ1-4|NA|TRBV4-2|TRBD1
TGTGCCAGCAGCCTTCCCCCGACAGGGGGCGTTGAAAAACTGTTTTTT
CASSLPPTGGVEKLFF
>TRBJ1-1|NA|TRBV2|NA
TGTGCCAGCAAGATAGCAGGGATTGAAGCTTTCTTT
CASKIAGIEAFF
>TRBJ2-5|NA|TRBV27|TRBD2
TGTGCCAGCAGTTTACTAGCGGGGCAAGAGACCCAGTACTTC
CASSLLAGQETQYF